The clone carrying this T cell receptor beta chain has just a few counts. All enrollees were about 18 to 89 years old and from roughly 22 US areas. Assignment of participants to cohorts was predicated upon participant-reported clinical history. The data were taken from a study of blood T cell repertoires in COVID-19. The wider study: T cells, B-cell-depleted T cells, or PBMCs provided the cDNA or gDNA that served as material.

J was trimmed by 7 bases and V by 4 bases; bases with no gene match: 6. CDR3 size: 14 residues. Per the germline V gene, CDR1 is SGHTS and CDR2 is YDEGEE. As handled by the study authors: For nucleated cells, counts were estimated from reference gene primer amplification. Method: immunoSEQ multiplex PCR; TCRdb's copy keeps in-frame clones and lacks some. For V, J and clone size, that table is used; D and trimming come from the DNA. The table includes more than 400,000 clones, about 90% detected once. Sequenced sample: PBMCs or T cells enriched from blood (not recorded which). This TCR derives from a man between 18 and 29 years old who had recovered from COVID-19. V usage is TRBV5-8 and J usage is TRBJ2-1; 9 bases map to TRBD1. The CDR3 sequence: CASSLQQGANEQFF. CDR3 nucleotides: TGTGCCAGCAGCCTACAACAGGGGGCGAATGAGCAGTTCTTC. Together with reference TRBV5-8 and TRBJ2-1, the CDR3 gives the full variable domain: EAGVTQSPTHLIKTRGQQATLRCSPISGHTSVYWYQQALGLGLQFLLWYDEGEERNRGNFPPRFSGRQFPNYSSELNVNALELEDSALYLCASSLQQGANEQFFGPGTRLTVL.